These T cell receptor beta chains were read from a single sample in a study of Tregs in tolerant kidney transplant recipients. Measured with immunoSEQ multiplex PCR; TCRdb has only the in-frame clones, and not every one. The table has about 240,000 clones, about four fifths seen once. The sample was CD4+ T cells from blood. The receptors were gathered from a human donor in good health. Both conserved end residues are trimmed from each CDR3. The D gene is left open where the match is weak.

>-|TRBJ2-2|TRBV11-3
ASRGRGRTGELF
>TRBD1|TRBJ2-1|TRBV7-2
ASSGQGVEQF
>-|TRBJ2-3|TRBV10-1
ASSVGSTADTQY
>TRBD1|TRBJ1-5|TRBV2
ASRGTANQPQH
>-|TRBJ2-2|TRBV6-1
ASSENPSGDTGELF
>TRBD1|TRBJ1-5|TRBV19
ASSIRTGGSSQPQH
>-|TRBJ2-4|TRBV5-5
ASSLDGQSPLLTKNIQY
>-|TRBJ1-5|TRBV5-4
ASSLDGHQPQH
>TRBD2|TRBJ2-5|TRBV10-2
ASSESRREVETQY
>-|TRBJ2-7|TRBV7-2
ASSLRDRGGYEQY
>-|TRBJ2-5|TRBV5-1
ASTRDSQFQETQY
>TRBD2|TRBJ2-7|TRBV29-1
SVGLAAYEQY
>-|TRBJ1-6|TRBV5-1
ASSLDLSYNSPLH
>-|TRBJ2-7|TRBV27
ASSSPYEQY
>-|TRBJ1-3|TRBV15
ATSRVRESGNTIY
>-|TRBJ2-5|TRBV6-5
ASKSPGARETQY
>TRBD2|TRBJ2-5|TRBV30
AWSVREGRETQY
>TRBD1|TRBJ2-1|TRBV4-1
ASSQRQGAGNEQF
>-|TRBJ2-5|TRBV7-9
ASSFTAQETQY
>-|TRBJ1-4|TRBV4-1
ASSQINEKLF
>-|TRBJ1-2|TRBV15
ATSRDTLRAGREWGYT
>-|TRBJ2-1|TRBV5-1
ASSLAANSYNEQF
>-|TRBJ2-7|TRBV5-6
ASSLWLGYSYEQY
>TRBD1|TRBJ1-2|TRBV4-1
ASSQLTGRIDGYT
>TRBD1|TRBJ1-6|TRBV29-1
SVRQGGRDSPLH
>TRBD2|TRBJ2-1|TRBV18
ASSPAAGGVNEQF
>-|TRBJ2-7|TRBV27
ASGTSYEQY
>-|TRBJ1-2|TRBV10-3
AISANILDGYT
>TRBD2|TRBJ2-7|TRBV10-3
AIRASGGSSYEQY
>TRBD2|TRBJ2-3|TRBV9
ASSSSGREADTQY
>TRBD2|TRBJ2-1|TRBV25-1
ASSEMRGDDNEQF
>-|TRBJ2-5|TRBV4-1
ASSQDPAQETQY
>-|TRBJ1-1|TRBV5-1
ASSLQIQGNTEAF
>TRBD1|TRBJ2-1|TRBV6-1
ASSDRGQAYNEQF
>-|TRBJ2-5|TRBV6-1
ASSRNRVETQY